Listed below are T cell receptor beta chains from one sample, sequenced in a study of T-cell memory formation after mild COVID-19. Each CDR3 protein gets one entry after TCRdb re-called the 5' RACE reads with MiXCR. Of about 240,000 distinct CDR3 sequences detected, roughly 9.4% appear once; the ten largest clones hold approximately 20%. Material for sequencing was PBMCs or a T cell subset sorted from them (not recorded which). All receptors derive from a man aged 18 to 30 who had mild COVID-19 (a few samples of this study predate the infection). Cell type and time point are not known. Both conserved end residues are part of each CDR3. A D gene is named only where the DNA matches it firmly. Size is stated for part of the rows, as once, few or many counts, or as a class when the clone is expanded.

clone_size,j_call,v_call,d_call,cdr3_aa,cdr3_nt
few,TRBJ1-2,TRBV6-5,-,CASSYRWGDGYTF,TGTGCCAGCAGTTACAGGTGGGGTGATGGCTACACCTTC
few,TRBJ1-4,TRBV5-1,-,CASSLLLGDNEKLFF,TGCGCCAGCAGCCTACTTTTGGGGGACAATGAAAAACTGTTTTTT
few,TRBJ2-7,TRBV20-1,TRBD1,CSARDRGLAYEQYF,TGCAGTGCTAGGGACAGGGGACTCGCCTACGAGCAGTACTTC
-,TRBJ2-3,TRBV27,-,CASSFGLHLPDTQYF,TGTGCCAGCAGTTTCGGCCTTCACCTCCCAGATACGCAGTATTTT
few,TRBJ1-1,TRBV6-6,TRBD1,CASSRGFDRAPEAFF,TGTGCCAGCAGCCGCGGCTTTGACAGGGCCCCTGAAGCTTTCTTT
few,TRBJ2-7,TRBV4-1,TRBD2,CASSQGLAGSYEQYF,TGCGCCAGCAGCCAGGGACTAGCGGGGTCCTACGAGCAGTACTTC
few,TRBJ1-6,TRBV6-5,-,CASTAYSYNSPLHF,TGTGCCAGCACCGCGTACTCCTATAATTCACCCCTCCACTTT
few,TRBJ2-5,TRBV7-6,TRBD2,CASSPFGGARETQYF,TGTGCCAGCAGCCCTTTCGGGGGGGCCAGAGAGACCCAGTACTTC
-,TRBJ2-1,TRBV20-1,TRBD1,CSASGQGYNEQFF,TGCAGTGCTAGTGGACAGGGGTACAATGAGCAGTTCTTC
few,TRBJ2-7,TRBV19,-,CATPGRHDNSYEQYF,TGTGCCACTCCCGGGCGGCACGATAATTCCTACGAGCAGTACTTC
many,TRBJ2-5,TRBV5-6,-,CASSGGETQYF,TGTGCCAGCAGCGGGGGGGAGACCCAGTACTTC
few,TRBJ2-2,TRBV4-3,-,CASSPEEGLSGELFF,TGCGCCAGCAGCCCCGAGGAGGGTTTGAGCGGGGAGCTGTTTTTT